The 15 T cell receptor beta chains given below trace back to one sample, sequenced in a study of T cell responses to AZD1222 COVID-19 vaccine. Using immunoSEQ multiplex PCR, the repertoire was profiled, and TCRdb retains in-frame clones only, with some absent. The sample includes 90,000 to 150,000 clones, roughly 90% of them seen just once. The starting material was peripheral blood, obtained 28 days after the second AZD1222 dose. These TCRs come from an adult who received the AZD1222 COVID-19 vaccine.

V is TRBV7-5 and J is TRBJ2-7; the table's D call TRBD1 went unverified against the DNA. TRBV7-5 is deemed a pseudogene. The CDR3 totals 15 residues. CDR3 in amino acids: CATEFGTPCSYEQYF. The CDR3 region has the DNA TGTGCCACAGAATTCGGGACACCATGCTCCTACGAGCAGTACTTC.

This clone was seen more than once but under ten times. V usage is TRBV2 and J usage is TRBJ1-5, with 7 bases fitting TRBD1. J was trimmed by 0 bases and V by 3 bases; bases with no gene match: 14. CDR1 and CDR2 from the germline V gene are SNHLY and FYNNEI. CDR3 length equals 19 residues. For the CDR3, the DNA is TGTGCCAGCAGTGATACCGGCCGACAGGGCCGATATAGCAATCAGCCCCAGCATTTT. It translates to CASSDTGRQGRYSNQPQHF.

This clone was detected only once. The CDR3 loop is CATPRTTYEQYF. The CDR3, as DNA: TGTGCCACCCCTAGGACTACCTACGAGCAGTACTTC. The chain employs TRBV6-5 and TRBJ2-7, with a possible D match to TRBD2 (6 bases). Looked up from germline, CDR1 is MNHEY and CDR2 is SVGAGI. The CDR3 extends over 12 amino acids. Trimming removed 10 bases from V and 2 bases from J, with 12 bases in between.

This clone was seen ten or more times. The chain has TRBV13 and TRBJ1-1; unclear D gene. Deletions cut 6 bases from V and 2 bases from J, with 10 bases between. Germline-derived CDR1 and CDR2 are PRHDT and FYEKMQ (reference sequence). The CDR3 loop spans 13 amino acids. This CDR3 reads CASRETPNTEAFF. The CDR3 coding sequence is TGTGCCAGCAGAGAAACACCAAACACTGAAGCTTTCTTT.

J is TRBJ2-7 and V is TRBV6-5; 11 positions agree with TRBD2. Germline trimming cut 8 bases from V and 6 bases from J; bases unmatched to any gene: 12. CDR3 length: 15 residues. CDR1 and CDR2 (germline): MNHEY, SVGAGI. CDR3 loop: CASSTSGSLQVEQYF. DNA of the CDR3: TGTGCCAGCTCTACTAGCGGGAGCCTTCAAGTCGAGCAGTACTTC.

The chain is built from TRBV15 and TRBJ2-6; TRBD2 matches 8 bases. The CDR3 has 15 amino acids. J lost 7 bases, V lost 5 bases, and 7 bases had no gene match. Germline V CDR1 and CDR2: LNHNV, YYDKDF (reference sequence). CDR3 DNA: TGTGCCACCAGCCGAGCGGGGGTCGGCGCCAACGTCCTGACTTTC. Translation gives CATSRAGVGANVLTF.

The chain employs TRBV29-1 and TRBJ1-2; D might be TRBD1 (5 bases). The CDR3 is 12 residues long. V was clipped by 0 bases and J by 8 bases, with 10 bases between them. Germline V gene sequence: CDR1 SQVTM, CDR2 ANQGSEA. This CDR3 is CSVEERGLGYTF. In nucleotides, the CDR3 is TGCAGCGTTGAAGAAAGGGGACTGGGCTACACCTTC.

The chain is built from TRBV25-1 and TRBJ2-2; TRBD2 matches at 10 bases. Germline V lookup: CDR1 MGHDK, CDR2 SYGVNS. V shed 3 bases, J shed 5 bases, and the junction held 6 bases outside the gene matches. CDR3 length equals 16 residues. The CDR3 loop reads CASSDRPSGSTGELFF. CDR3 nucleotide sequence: TGTGCCAGCAGTGATCGGCCTAGCGGGAGTACCGGGGAGCTGTTTTTT.

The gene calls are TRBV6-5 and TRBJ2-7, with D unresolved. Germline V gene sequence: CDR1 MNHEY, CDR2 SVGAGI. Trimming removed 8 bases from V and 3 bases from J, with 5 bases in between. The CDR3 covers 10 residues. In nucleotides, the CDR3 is TGTGCCAGCCGACACTACGAGCAGTACTTC. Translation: CASRHYEQYF.

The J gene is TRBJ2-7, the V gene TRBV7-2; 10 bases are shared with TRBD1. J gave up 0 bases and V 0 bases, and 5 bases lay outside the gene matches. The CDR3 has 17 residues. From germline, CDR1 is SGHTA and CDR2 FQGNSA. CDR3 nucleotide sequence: TGTGCCAGCAGCTTAGCGTTCCGGGACAGGGGCTCCTACGAGCAGTACTTC. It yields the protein CASSLAFRDRGSYEQYF.

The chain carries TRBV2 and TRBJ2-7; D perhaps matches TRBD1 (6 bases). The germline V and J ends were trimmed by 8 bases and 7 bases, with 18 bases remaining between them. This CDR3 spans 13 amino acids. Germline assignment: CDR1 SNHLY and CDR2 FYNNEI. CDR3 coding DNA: TGTGCCAGCCTGCGAGGGGGACCGGGAGAGCAGTACTTC. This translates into CASLRGGPGEQYF.

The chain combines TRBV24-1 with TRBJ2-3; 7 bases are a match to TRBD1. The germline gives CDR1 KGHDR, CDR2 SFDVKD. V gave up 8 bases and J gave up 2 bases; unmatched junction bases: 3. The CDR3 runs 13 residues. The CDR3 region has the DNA TGTGCCACCAAAGGACAGGCCACAGATACGCAGTATTTT. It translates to CATKGQATDTQYF.

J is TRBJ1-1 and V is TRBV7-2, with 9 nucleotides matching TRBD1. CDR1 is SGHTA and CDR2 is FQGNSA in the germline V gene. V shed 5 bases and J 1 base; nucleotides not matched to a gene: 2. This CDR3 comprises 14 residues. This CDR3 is CASSLTGGNTEAFF. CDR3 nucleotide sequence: TGTGCCAGCAGCCTGACAGGGGGGAACACTGAAGCTTTCTTT.

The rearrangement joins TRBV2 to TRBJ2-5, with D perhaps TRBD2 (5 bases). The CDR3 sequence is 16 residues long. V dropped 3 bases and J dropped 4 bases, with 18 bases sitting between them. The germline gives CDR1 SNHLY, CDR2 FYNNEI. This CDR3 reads CASSERLWYEGETQYF. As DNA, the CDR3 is TGTGCCAGCAGTGAGAGACTATGGTACGAGGGAGAGACCCAGTACTTC.

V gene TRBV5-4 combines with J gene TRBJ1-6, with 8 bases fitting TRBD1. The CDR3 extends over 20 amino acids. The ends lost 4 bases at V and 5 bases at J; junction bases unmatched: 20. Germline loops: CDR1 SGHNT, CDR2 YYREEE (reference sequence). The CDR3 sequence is CASSTLWDRFLSSDNSPLHF. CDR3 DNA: TGTGCCAGCAGCACTCTTTGGGACAGGTTTTTGAGCTCTGATAATTCACCCCTCCACTTT.